This TCR beta chain was recovered during a study of T-cell memory formation after mild COVID-19 (dated by TCRdb to the early 2020s). With respect to the entire study: TCR sequence clusters from the two donors were found to be largely donor specific. Longitudinal TCRalpha and TCRbeta repertoire sequencing tracked T-cell clones expanding and contracting after mild COVID-19 in a couple of donors. Two young, previously healthy adult volunteers, one female and one male, were included in the cohort. The study at large found these results: The study covered only a couple of mild cases, and larger cohorts including severe cases with pre-infection samples were considered necessary. Contracting CD4+ clones turned up mainly in the CM and EM memory subsets, whereas EMRA was where CD8+ clones were enriched. Some responding clones were detected in pre-infection memory, which suggested that pre-existing cross-reactive memory T cells had joined the SARS-CoV-2 response. The second-wave clones that peaked on day 37 were not confirmed to be SARS-CoV-2 specific. Balanced CD4/CD8 phenotypes were observed for clones contracting from day 15 to 85, whereas a bias towards CD4+ was observed for a second wave of clones expanding from day 15 to 37.

Instrument used: Illumina NovaSeq 6000. Using 5'RACE with constant-segment primers, TCRalpha and TCRbeta cDNA libraries were constructed, with sample barcodes and unique molecular identifiers added in the process. Trizol reagent was used to extract RNA from every sample. Library amplification was performed in two PCR steps, and a second sample barcode and Illumina TruSeq adapters were introduced in the second step. Libraries were sequenced on an Illumina NovaSeq with 2 x 150 bp paired-end reads. In the authors' own workflow: Reads were demultiplexed and collapsed into UMI-guided consensus sequences with migec v1.2.7. With mixcr v2.1.11, UMI consensuses were aligned to TRA and TRB V and J templates and assembled into clonotypes. Clonotypes were classified as expanded or contracted when called significant by both edgeR and NoisET, with noise models trained on biological replicates. edgeR calls used a false discovery rate-adjusted p below 0.01 and a log2 fold-change threshold of 1. As an exploratory analysis of dynamics, max-normalized trajectories of the 1000 most abundant clonotypes were examined with PCA combined with hierarchical clustering. Separately sequenced CD4+ and CD8+ repertoires were used to assign a CD4 or CD8 phenotype to each responding clone. TCRdb trimmed public reads at Q25 via fastp, called clones via MiXCR and kept in-frame beta chains. Identical CDR3 proteins give one entry, which carries the most common genes and DNA. TCRdb, not the authors, supplied the V and J calls. This sample lists 120,000 or so distinct CDR3 sequences; 16% were detected once. Jointly, the top ten make up roughly 13% of the sample.

From cysteine to phenylalanine, the CDR3 is 18 amino acids long. Only the CDR3 portion is preserved as DNA: 54 bases, with reading frame beginning at the first base. V loses 4 bases at its end and J loses 7 bases; junction bases beyond the gene matches: 16. Per the germline V gene (reference sequence), MNHEY is the CDR1 and SMNVEV is the CDR2. PBMCs were isolated by Ficoll-Paque density gradient centrifugation. The table lists this clonotype with a few counts. The specificity of this receptor is unknown. No base quality information exists; no much larger clone differs at one position. In this chain, TRBV27 is recombined with TRBJ2-1, with TRBD2 matching 10 junction bases. This TCR came from an adult woman who had mild COVID-19 (a few samples of this study predate the infection). The sample titles of this study are shuffled in the database, so cell type and time point are left out; the donor was told from shared clones. The specimen sequenced was PBMCs or a T cell subset sorted from them (not recorded which). The CDR3 protein is CASSSPTRQRGGFNEQFF. The DNA reads as follows: TGTGCCAGCAGTTCACCAACCCGCCAGCGGGGGGGCTTTAATGAGCAGTTCTTC.